The 25 T cell receptor beta chains given below trace back to one sample, sequenced in a study of tumor and adjacent non-tumor tissue in lung cancer. The template was RNA from unsorted bulk tissue. Three rounds of nested PCR, following a modified ARM-PCR protocol, produced the TCRbeta library. In TCRdb, the multiplex PCR reads were re-called with MiXCR into one record per CDR3 protein. The sample lists 120,000 or so distinct CDR3 sequences; about 66% were seen once. The source material was lung tumor tissue. These receptors all come from a man aged 30 to 39 with non-small cell lung cancer.

Ten or more counts support this clonotype. This sequence joins TRBV1 and TRBJ2-4; the table's D call TRBD1 went unverified against the DNA. TRBV1 is assigned pseudogene status. The length of the CDR3 is 17 residues. The CDR3 DNA reads as TGCACCAGCAGCCAAGTCCAGGGGGGCCGATCCAAAAACATTCAGTACTTC. Translation: CTSSQVQGGRSKNIQYF.

As regards this clonotype: This likely comes from a read error, as the CDR3 has no conserved phenylalanine or tryptophan at its end. The V call is TRBV29-1, the J call TRBJ1-3, with D possibly TRBD1 on 5 matching bases. CDR3 length equals 14 residues. CDR1 is SQVTM and CDR2 is ANQGSEA in the germline V gene. The CDR3 nucleotides are TGCAGCGTTAGGGACGTCCTCTCTGGAAACGCCATATATTCT. Its translation is CSVRDVLSGNAIYS.

Concerning this clonotype itself: One end of the junction is discordant with germline, which a read error may explain. The genes are TRBV6-1 and TRBJ2-2, with 9 nucleotides matching TRBD2. The CDR3 length is 16 residues. CDR1 MNHNS and CDR2 SASEGT come from the germline V gene. CDR3 in DNA: TGTGACAGCAGTCCCAGTAGCGGGAGTGTCACCGGGGAGCTGTTTTTT. Protein sequence: CDSSPSSGSVTGELFF.

CDR3 protein: CASSLNGDYGYTF. DNA for the CDR3: TGCGCCAGCAGCTTGAATGGGGACTATGGCTACACCTTC. The chain recombines TRBV5-1 with TRBJ1-2, with D uncertain. Germline lookup yields CDR1 SGHRS and CDR2 YFSETQ. The V and J ends lost 1 base and 3 bases respectively, with 7 bases between them. The CDR3 is 13 residues long.

Concerning this clonotype itself: Germline is not matched at one junction end, which may reflect a read error. V and J are TRBV6-2 or TRBV6-3 and TRBJ2-3; D is perhaps TRBD2 (6 bases). The CDR3 length is 13 residues. Looked up from germline, CDR1 is MNHEY and CDR2 is SVGEGT. As DNA, the CDR3 is TGTGCGGTGCGGGACGTGGCCACGGATACCCAGTATTTT. Translating gives CAVRDVATDTQYF.

This chain joins TRBV20-1 and TRBJ2-2; D not resolved. CDR1 and CDR2 from the germline V gene are DFQATT and SNEGSKA (reference sequence). The CDR3 contains 14 residues. V lost 3 bases, J lost 1 base, and 9 bases lay in between. The CDR3 loop is CSASVPQNTGELFF. The CDR3 region has the DNA TGCAGTGCTAGCGTTCCCCAGAACACCGGGGAGCTGTTTTTT.

The gene calls are TRBV29-1 and TRBJ2-1; the D is unclear. The CDR3 consists of 13 residues. Germline loops: CDR1 SQVTM, CDR2 ANQGSEA. Deletions cut 6 bases from V and 5 bases from J, with 14 bases between. CDR3 amino acids: CSVVDRKNNEQFF. Here the CDR3 DNA reads TGCAGCGTCGTGGATAGGAAGAACAATGAGCAGTTCTTC.

This clonotype was found many times. The V call is TRBV29-1, the J call TRBJ2-7; 12 bases map to TRBD2. Germline trimming cut 3 bases from V and 4 bases from J; bases unmatched to any gene: 4. Germline values: CDR1 SQVTM, CDR2 ANQGSEA. The CDR3 totals 14 residues. This CDR3 reads CSVEGTSGSYEQYF. The CDR3 DNA is TGCAGCGTTGAGGGGACTAGCGGGTCTTACGAGCAGTACTTC.

As regards this clonotype: One junction end disagrees with the germline gene, perhaps due to a read error. The chain employs TRBV5-1 and TRBJ1-2; no clear D gene. Germline CDR1 reads SGHRS; CDR2 reads YFSETQ. This CDR3 comprises 15 residues. The CDR3: CVSSMLGPHNYGYTF. The CDR3 bases are TGCGTCAGCAGCATGTTGGGCCCTCATAACTATGGCTACACCTTC. Variable domain in full (rest from reference TRBV5-1 and TRBJ1-2): KAGVTQTPRYLIKTRGQQVTLSCSPISGHRSVSWYQQTPGQGLQFLFEYFSETQRNKGNFPGRFSGRQFSNSRSEMNVSTLELGDSALYLCVSSMLGPHNYGYTFGSGTRLTVV.

For this clonotype: The junction does not match germline at one end; this may be a read error. The chain recombines TRBV7-7 with TRBJ2-7, with 9 bases that match TRBD1. The CDR3 length is 13 residues. Per germline, CDR1 SSHAT and CDR2 FNYEAQ (reference sequence). CDR3 sequence reads: CASSSGTGSEQYF. CDR3 in DNA: TGTGCTAGCAGCTCGGGGACAGGGAGCGAGCAGTACTTC.

The rearrangement uses TRBV7-8 and TRBJ2-7, with 9 bases aligning to TRBD1. The CDR3 extends over 14 amino acids. Unmatched junction bases numbered 3, after V lost 4 bases and J lost 2 bases. Germline lookup yields CDR1 SGHVS and CDR2 FQNEAQ. The DNA for the CDR3 is TGTGCCAGCAGCTGGACAGGGGAGGCCTACGAGCAGTACTTC. This translates into CASSWTGEAYEQYF.

Concerning this clonotype itself: The junction shows a germline mismatch at one end, possibly a read error. CDR3 sequence: CASSRRDSYSEANVLTF. The CDR3 nucleotides read TGTGCCAGCAGCAGGCGGGACAGTTACTCTGAGGCCAACGTCCTGACTTTC. The V call is TRBV5-6, the J call TRBJ2-6, with D maybe TRBD1 (7 bases). The V gene's germline CDR1 is SGHDT and CDR2 YYEEEE. The CDR3 is 17 residues long. Together with reference TRBV5-6 and TRBJ2-6, the CDR3 gives the full variable domain: DAGVTQSPTHLIKTRGQQVTLRCSPKSGHDTVSWYQQALGQGPQFIFQYYEEEERQRGNFPDRFSGHQFPNYSSELNVNALLLGDSALYLCASSRRDSYSEANVLTFGAGSRLTVL.

As concerns this clonotype: The CDR3 ends on some other residue instead of the conserved phenylalanine or tryptophan, so this is likely a read error. The V gene is TRBV20-1, the J gene TRBJ2-7, with 7 positions matching TRBD1. The CDR3 has 12 residues. With 7 bases clipped from V and 7 bases from J, the junction kept 10 bases outside the gene matches. Looked up from germline, CDR1 is DFQATT and CDR2 is SNEGSKA (reference sequence). The CDR3 DNA follows: TGCAGTGTCCCAAAACAGGGGTATGAGCAGTACTTA. This gives the protein CSVPKQGYEQYL.

As for this clonotype: At one of its ends the junction is not consistent with the germline gene, which may arise from a read error. The CDR3 DNA reads as TGTGCCAGCAGTCCGAGCCCACAGGGGACCGGGGGGCTGTTTTTT. Translating it yields CASSPSPQGTGGLFF. The chain has TRBV11-1 and TRBJ2-2; D is possibly TRBD1 (7 bases). The CDR3 extends over 15 amino acids. CDR1 is SGHAT, CDR2 FQDESV, per germline (reference sequence).

The gene calls are TRBV6-1 and TRBJ1-3; 7 bases are a match to TRBD1. V lost 10 bases, J lost 2 bases, and 11 bases stayed unmatched. This CDR3 is 15 amino acids long. Germline lookup yields CDR1 MNHNS and CDR2 SASEGT. The CDR3: CAKSGGQTAGNTIYF. Written as DNA, the CDR3 is TGTGCCAAGAGTGGGGGACAGACTGCTGGAAACACCATATATTTT.

Concerning this clonotype: One junction end does not reproduce the germline sequence, and a read error may be involved. The rearrangement links TRBV20-1 to TRBJ2-3; D is unclear. CDR3 length: 15 amino acids. Germline CDR1 DFQATT, CDR2 SNEGSKA (reference sequence). The CDR3 bases are TGCACTGCTAGAGAAAGTGTGGGATTAGCAAGTACGCAGTATTTT. It translates to CTARESVGLASTQYF.

There are a few counts of this clonotype. A much larger clone lies one base from this, so it may be a read error. J is TRBJ2-3 and V is TRBV12-3 or TRBV12-4, with 9 bases lining up with TRBD2. The CDR3 covers 13 residues. This CDR3 is CAGSGSVGDMQYF. As DNA, the CDR3 is TGTGCCGGTAGCGGGAGTGTGGGGGATATGCAGTATTTT.

Points on this clonotype: This is likely a read error, given that the CDR3 carries no conserved phenylalanine or tryptophan at its end. The V gene is TRBV11-2, the J gene TRBJ1-2, with a tentative D call TRBD1 (6 bases). Germline assignment: CDR1 SGHAT and CDR2 FQNNGV. CDR3 length: 14 residues. The DNA of the CDR3 is TGTGTCAGCAGCTTAGCCTCAGGGGCAAGGGGCTACACCTCC. It encodes CVSSLASGARGYTS.

This clonotype was detected ten times or more. This chain connects TRBV5-5 to TRBJ2-3, with unresolved D. With 0 bases removed from V and 4 bases from J, the gap between germline ends came to 12 bases. The CDR3 sequence is 15 residues long. CDR1 and CDR2 (germline): SGHKS, YYEKEE (reference sequence). The CDR3 DNA sequence: TGTGCCAGCAGCTTGGTGGCGAGTTCGCCAGATACGCAGTATTTT. Its translation is CASSLVASSPDTQYF. The variable domain in full, completed from reference TRBV5-5 and TRBJ2-3, reads DAGVTQSPTHLIKTRGQQVTLRCSPISGHKSVSWYQQVLGQGPQFIFQYYEKEERGRGNFPDRFSARQFPNYSSELNVNALLLGDSALYLCASSLVASSPDTQYFGPGTRLTVL.

The rearrangement links TRBV5-5 to TRBJ2-1; 9 nucleotides align to TRBD2. This CDR3 is built from 15 residues. The trim removed 3 bases at V and 12 bases at J, leaving 13 bases unmatched. Germline V gene lookup returns CDR1 SGHKS and CDR2 YYEKEE (reference sequence). CDR3 residues: CASSSTSGVSLGQFF. The CDR3 nucleotides read TGTGCCAGCAGCTCGACTAGCGGAGTCTCCCTTGGGCAGTTCTTC. Full variable domain (remainder filled in from reference TRBV5-5 and TRBJ2-1): DAGVTQSPTHLIKTRGQQVTLRCSPISGHKSVSWYQQVLGQGPQFIFQYYEKEERGRGNFPDRFSARQFPNYSSELNVNALLLGDSALYLCASSSTSGVSLGQFFGPGTRLTVL.

This clonotype has just a few counts. The chain combines TRBV6-1 with TRBJ2-7; 9 bases fit TRBD1. Germline V lookup: CDR1 MNHNS, CDR2 SASEGT. J lost 3 bases, V lost 4 bases, and 4 bases had no gene match. This CDR3 has 14 amino acids. The CDR3 reads CASSGDRANYEQYF. In DNA, the CDR3 is TGTGCCAGCAGTGGGGACAGGGCCAACTACGAGCAGTACTTC.

This clonotype was seen many times. The CDR3 coding sequence is TGTGCCAGCAGCCCGGACAGAGATCAGCCCCAGCATTTT. This gives the protein CASSPDRDQPQHF. The chain recombines TRBV7-8 with TRBJ1-5; D is perhaps TRBD1 (6 bases). Trimming stripped 5 bases from V and 5 bases from J, with 10 bases between. There are 13 residues in the CDR3. Germline CDR1 is SGHVS and CDR2 is FQNEAQ.

The CDR3 DNA reads TGCGCCAGCAGCTTGGGGACTAGCCCAGAGACCCAGTACTTC. Residues: CASSLGTSPETQYF. The V and J genes are TRBV5-1 and TRBJ2-5; 8 positions agree with TRBD2. This CDR3 contains 14 residues. J gave up 4 bases and V 0 bases, and 2 bases lay outside the gene matches. The germline V gene has CDR1 SGHRS and CDR2 YFSETQ.

This clonotype appeared many times. This chain uses TRBV20-1 with TRBJ2-3; D unresolved. This CDR3 region has 13 residues. Germline V gives CDR1 DFQATT, CDR2 SNEGSKA (reference sequence). Trimming removed 0 bases from V and 2 bases from J, with 6 bases in between. The CDR3 nucleotides read TGCAGTGCTAGAGATGGGGTCACAGATACGCAGTATTTT. As protein: CSARDGVTDTQYF.

In nucleotides, the CDR3 is TGTGCCAGCCCGGAAAGGGCCGACCAAGAGACCCAGTACTTC. The encoded protein is CASPERADQETQYF. The chain recombines TRBV13 with TRBJ2-5, with D uncertain. This CDR3 has 14 residues. V lost 8 bases and J 0 bases, leaving 13 bases between the germline ends. Germline V CDR1 and CDR2: PRHDT, FYEKMQ (reference sequence).